The 16 T cell receptor beta chains given below trace back to one sample, sequenced in a study of OX40 agonist ivuxolimab in advanced cancers. Assay: immunoSEQ multiplex PCR; the TCRdb copy retains only in-frame clones and omits some. The sample carries tens of thousands of clones, about 88% recorded once. The sample was CD4+ or CD8+ T cells sorted from blood, taken in a trial of the OX40 agonist ivuxolimab. These receptors originate from an adult with an advanced solid tumor such as melanoma, head and neck, liver or kidney cancer.

The rearrangement links TRBV27 to TRBJ2-7, with no clear D. The CDR3 length is 14 residues. V lost 3 bases and J lost 0, with 9 bases in between. CDR1 and CDR2 (germline): MNHEY, SMNVEV (reference sequence). CDR3 protein: CASSFRTASYEQYF. The CDR3 DNA reads as TGTGCCAGCAGTTTTCGGACGGCCTCCTACGAGCAGTACTTC.

The chain has TRBV5-6 and TRBJ2-5; TRBD1 or TRBD2 may be the D gene (5 bases each). With 4 bases removed from V and 5 bases from J, the gap between germline ends came to 24 bases. Germline assignment: CDR1 SGHDT and CDR2 YYEEEE. The CDR3 is made up of 17 amino acids. CDR3 residues: CASSPPGAEPLGETQYF. CDR3 in DNA: TGTGCCAGCAGCCCCCCCGGGGCAGAACCTCTTGGGGAGACCCAGTACTTC. Together with reference TRBV5-6 and TRBJ2-5, the CDR3 gives the full variable domain: DAGVTQSPTHLIKTRGQQVTLRCSPKSGHDTVSWYQQALGQGPQFIFQYYEEEERQRGNFPDRFSGHQFPNYSSELNVNALLLGDSALYLCASSPPGAEPLGETQYFGPGTRLLVL.

This clone was observed once. The chain is built from TRBV18 and TRBJ2-6; D gene uncertain. The CDR3 length is 14 residues. V lost 6 bases to trimming and J lost 4 bases, with 10 bases between them. From germline, CDR1 is KGHSH and CDR2 LQKENI. CDR3 residues: CASSSADGANVLTF. The CDR3 DNA sequence: TGTGCCAGCTCCTCGGCCGACGGGGCCAACGTCCTGACTTTC.

This clone was seen just once. The chain uses TRBV14 and TRBJ1-1, with D maybe TRBD1 (5 bases). Germline values: CDR1 SGHDN, CDR2 FVKESK. The V end lost 6 bases, the J end lost 1 base, and 15 bases lay between the germline ends. This CDR3 is built from 15 residues. CDR3 in amino acids: CASRFRTQPNTEAFF. CDR3 DNA sequence: TGTGCCAGCAGATTCCGGACACAACCGAACACTGAAGCTTTCTTT.

This sequence joins TRBV7-6 and TRBJ1-3; TRBD1 might be the D (6 bases). The V gene's germline CDR1 is SGHVS and CDR2 FNYEAQ. Trimming took off 6 bases at V and 3 bases at J, with 12 bases between the two ends. This CDR3 has 14 residues. CDR3 bases: TGTGCCAGCAGGCCCAGGGGAAGTGGAAACACCATATATTTT. Translating gives CASRPRGSGNTIYF.

This chain joins TRBV13 and TRBJ1-2; D not resolved. V gave up 0 bases and J gave up 4 bases, with 12 bases separating them. There are 15 residues in the CDR3. Germline loops: CDR1 PRHDT, CDR2 FYEKMQ (reference sequence). The CDR3: CASSLGLDLIYGYTF. CDR3 in DNA: TGTGCCAGCAGCTTAGGCCTGGACCTAATCTATGGCTACACCTTC.

This sequence joins TRBV28 and TRBJ2-7, with 8 bases identical to TRBD1. The length of the CDR3 is 13 residues. The germline V gene encodes CDR1 MDHEN and CDR2 SYDVKM. Trimming removed 7 bases from V and 3 bases from J; junction bases left unmatched: 5. CDR3: CASNPGQGYEQYF. CDR3 coding DNA: TGTGCCAGCAATCCTGGACAGGGCTACGAGCAGTACTTC.

DNA for the CDR3: TGTGCCAGCAGCGTAGTACCGAGGGAAGCAGATACGCAGTATTTT. As protein: CASSVVPREADTQYF. The chain recombines TRBV9 with TRBJ2-3; possibly TRBD2 for D (5 bases). Trimming removed 0 bases at V and 4 bases at J, with 12 bases between. CDR3 size: 15 residues. CDR1 and CDR2 (germline): SGDLS, YYNGEE.

This rearrangement joins TRBV6-6 to TRBJ1-1, with D hard to call. CDR3 length equals 13 residues. Per germline, CDR1 MNHNY and CDR2 SVGAGI (reference sequence). Trimming removed 2 bases at V and 0 bases at J, with 4 bases between. The CDR3 DNA reads as TGTGCCAGCAGTTACAGCATGAACACTGAAGCTTTCTTT. Encoded protein: CASSYSMNTEAFF.

This clone was detected only a few times. J is TRBJ1-6 and V is TRBV6-1, with D unresolved. CDR1 is MNHNS, CDR2 SASEGT, per germline. Trimming shortened V by 5 bases and J by 8 bases, and 13 bases separated the two germline ends. The CDR3 consists of 14 residues. The chain's CDR3 is CASSSLTGDSPLHF. CDR3 bases: TGTGCCAGCAGTTCACTAACTGGGGATTCACCCCTCCACTTT.

The chain uses TRBV7-2 and TRBJ2-7; D uncertain. Trimming removed 1 base at V and 5 bases at J, with 15 bases between. Germline assignment: CDR1 SGHTA and CDR2 FQGNSA. This CDR3 is 15 amino acids long. The CDR3 reads CASSLEQPIGDEQYF. The CDR3 DNA reads as TGTGCCAGCAGCTTAGAACAGCCGATTGGGGACGAGCAGTACTTC.

The chain recombines TRBV27 with TRBJ1-6; D gene uncertain. Germline loops: CDR1 MNHEY, CDR2 SMNVEV (reference sequence). V was trimmed by 3 bases and J by 9 bases, leaving 9 bases between them. The CDR3 length is 13 residues. Here the CDR3 DNA reads TGTGCCAGCAGTTTTGACCCGTTTTCACCCCTCCACTTT. Translating gives CASSFDPFSPLHF.

This chain joins TRBV19 and TRBJ1-3; D is possibly TRBD1 (6 bases). The CDR3 has 15 residues. V lost 6 bases and J 0 bases, leaving 12 bases between the germline ends. From germline, CDR1 is LNHDA and CDR2 SQIVND (reference sequence). Here the CDR3 DNA reads TGTGCCAGTAGCGACAGGATCCTCTCTGGAAACACCATATATTTT. It is translated as CASSDRILSGNTIYF.

V gene TRBV10-3 combines with J gene TRBJ2-7, with TRBD1 matching over 10 bases. The ends lost 6 bases at V and 2 bases at J; junction bases unmatched: 4. This CDR3 has 14 residues. The germline CDR1 and CDR2 sequences are ENHRY and SYGVKD. The CDR3 sequence: CAIRGTGDPYEQYF. The CDR3 bases are TGTGCCATCAGGGGGACAGGGGACCCCTACGAGCAGTACTTC.

This clone is labeled as medium-sized. V and J are TRBV27 and TRBJ1-1; TRBD1 might be the D (5 bases). The CDR3 runs to 12 residues. The germline V and J ends were trimmed by 2 bases and 7 bases, with 8 bases remaining between them. Germline V gives CDR1 MNHEY, CDR2 SMNVEV (reference sequence). DNA for the CDR3: TGTGCCAGCAGTTTAACGGGGCTTGAAGCTTTCTTT. This codes for CASSLTGLEAFF.

The V call is TRBV7-6, the J call TRBJ2-2; TRBD2 agrees at 10 bases. V dropped 5 bases and J dropped 1; count of bases not matched to a gene: 4. Germline assignment: CDR1 SGHVS and CDR2 FNYEAQ. The CDR3 consists of 16 residues. CDR3 loop: CASSIRTSGNTGELFF. The CDR3 region has the DNA TGTGCCAGCAGCATTCGGACTAGCGGGAACACCGGGGAGCTGTTTTTT.